The 22 T cell receptor beta chains in this list originate from one sample, sequenced in a study of cytomegalovirus exposure and HLA in healthy donors. The PCR was carried out with 60 Vbeta primers and 13 Jbeta primers. Clones were read by immunoSEQ multiplex PCR, and TCRdb kept only the in-frame ones, dropping some. Recorded for this sample: some 130,000 clones. The specimen was PBMCs. The receptors come from a woman in her 40s in good health and CMV-seropositive.

The V call is TRBV5-1, the J call TRBJ1-1; D is ambiguous. CDR3 length equals 14 residues. CDR1 is SGHRS, CDR2 YFSETQ, per germline. V was pared by 0 bases and J by 5 bases, with 11 bases between. The CDR3 sequence is CASSLAHGETEAFF. As DNA, the CDR3 is TGCGCCAGCAGCTTGGCCCATGGAGAAACTGAAGCTTTCTTT.

The chain joins TRBV27 to TRBJ2-4; D remains unclear. From germline, CDR1 is MNHEY and CDR2 SMNVEV (reference sequence). CDR3 size: 15 residues. Trimming removed 4 bases at V and 6 bases at J, with 16 bases between. CDR3 bases: TGTGCCAGCAGTTCCTCCCTCGGCGGTCGAAACATTCAGTACTTC. Translated, it gives CASSSSLGGRNIQYF.

This chain connects TRBV14 to TRBJ1-2; no clear D gene. V lost 4 bases and J 4 bases, leaving 13 bases between the germline ends. The CDR3 length is 14 residues. In germline, CDR1 is SGHDN, CDR2 FVKESK. In nucleotides, the CDR3 is TGTGCCAGCAGCCGAGTGCCCGAACCCTATGGCTACACCTTC. It is translated as CASSRVPEPYGYTF.

The rearrangement uses TRBV7-3 and TRBJ2-5, with 11 positions matching TRBD2. Germline loops: CDR1 SGHTA, CDR2 FQGTGA. After removal of 5 bases from V and 2 bases from J, the junction contained 4 bases not matched to a gene. The CDR3 runs 15 residues. The CDR3 sequence is CASSKTSGIQETQYF. CDR3 nucleotide sequence: TGTGCCAGCAGCAAGACTAGCGGGATACAAGAGACCCAGTACTTC.

This chain connects TRBV9 to TRBJ2-1, with 10 bases lining up with TRBD2. The CDR3 contains 18 residues. V shed 3 bases and J 3 bases; nucleotides not matched to a gene: 12. Germline assignment: CDR1 SGDLS and CDR2 YYNGEE. The CDR3 loop is CASSGRASGRRRYNEQFF. The CDR3 region has the DNA TGTGCCAGCAGCGGCCGAGCTAGCGGGAGACGGCGCTACAATGAGCAGTTCTTC.

V usage is TRBV28 and J usage is TRBJ2-7; tentative D call: TRBD1 (7 bases). Trimming cost V 10 bases and J 0 bases, with 16 bases left between them. CDR1 MDHEN and CDR2 SYDVKM come from the germline V gene. CDR3 length: 14 amino acids. CDR3 bases: TGTGCCACCGAGAGGCGGGACAGCTCCTACGAGCAGTACTTC. This translates into CATERRDSSYEQYF.

The CDR3 sequence: CASRKGLAGGGEQYF. The CDR3 DNA follows: TGTGCCAGCAGAAAGGGACTAGCGGGAGGAGGGGAGCAGTACTTC. This sequence joins TRBV6-5 and TRBJ2-7, with 15 bases aligning to TRBD2. J lost 7 bases, V lost 6 bases, and 7 bases had no gene match. The CDR3 extends over 15 amino acids. CDR1 and CDR2 (germline): MNHEY, SVGAGI.

The chain employs TRBV5-1 and TRBJ2-7, with 10 bases lining up with TRBD2. CDR3 length: 16 residues. V shed 1 base, J shed 2 bases, and the junction held 6 bases outside the gene matches. The V gene's germline CDR1 is SGHRS and CDR2 YFSETQ. CDR3 region: CASSLRTSGTTYEQYF. The CDR3 DNA sequence: TGCGCCAGCAGCTTGCGAACTAGCGGGACCACCTACGAGCAGTACTTC.

The chain uses TRBV6-5 and TRBJ2-7; TRBD1 matches 8 bases. The V segment lost 5 bases and the J segment 6 bases; nucleotides outside the gene matches: 6. This CDR3 region has 13 residues. In germline, CDR1 is MNHEY, CDR2 SVGAGI. The CDR3: CASSRGQGSEQYF. The CDR3, as DNA: TGTGCCAGCAGTAGAGGACAGGGTAGCGAGCAGTACTTC.

This chain uses TRBV28 with TRBJ2-4; the match to TRBD2 covers 13 bases. Germline V gene lookup returns CDR1 MDHEN and CDR2 SYDVKM. The CDR3 runs 16 residues. Unmatched junction bases numbered 8, after V lost 3 bases and J lost 9 bases. The CDR3, as DNA: TGTGCCAGCAGTTTTACTAGCGGGAGGGGCTACGGCATTCAGTACTTC. Translating it yields CASSFTSGRGYGIQYF.

The chain is built from TRBV5-1 and TRBJ1-3, with D perhaps matching TRBD1 (5 bases). CDR1 is SGHRS, CDR2 YFSETQ, per germline. CDR3 length: 12 amino acids. Trimming stripped 0 bases from V and 7 bases from J, with 5 bases between. CDR3 DNA sequence: TGCGCCAGCAGCTTGGACAGGAACACCATATATTTT. This translates into CASSLDRNTIYF.

The rearrangement uses TRBV7-7 and TRBJ2-3; possibly TRBD1 for D (5 bases). This CDR3 has 14 amino acids. The germline CDR1 and CDR2 sequences are SSHAT and FNYEAQ (reference sequence). V lost 4 bases, J lost 4 bases, and 12 bases lay in between. For the CDR3, the DNA is TGTGCCAGCAGCTCCCAGGGAAGTGCAGATACGCAGTATTTT. Amino acids: CASSSQGSADTQYF.

The chain has TRBV5-1 and TRBJ2-1, with D perhaps matching TRBD2 (6 bases). The CDR3 is 14 residues long. V lost 0 bases and J lost 3, with 7 bases in between. Germline V gene sequence: CDR1 SGHRS, CDR2 YFSETQ. The CDR3, as DNA: TGCGCCAGCAGCTTGGGGGGGGACTACAATGAGCAGTTCTTC. This sequence encodes CASSLGGDYNEQFF.

The chain carries TRBV29-1 and TRBJ2-7; 9 nucleotides match TRBD1. This CDR3 comprises 13 residues. Trimming cost V 5 bases and J 4 bases; bases outside gene matches: 6. Germline V gene sequence: CDR1 SQVTM, CDR2 ANQGSEA. The CDR3 loop reads CSVSGTGSYEQYF. The CDR3 nucleotides are TGCAGCGTTTCCGGGACAGGGTCTTACGAGCAGTACTTC.

This chain uses TRBV10-3 with TRBJ1-5; 7 nucleotides line up with TRBD1. Germline V gene data show CDR1 as ENHRY and CDR2 as SYGVKD. V shed 4 bases and J 6 bases; nucleotides not matched to a gene: 6. The CDR3 loop spans 14 amino acids. For the CDR3, the DNA is TGTGCCATCAGTGGTAACAGGGGTACTCAGCCCCAGCATTTT. Protein sequence: CAISGNRGTQPQHF.

The V and J genes are TRBV29-1 and TRBJ2-7; 8 nucleotides align to TRBD1. The CDR3 is 12 residues long. Germline values: CDR1 SQVTM, CDR2 ANQGSEA. V lost 4 bases to trimming and J lost 2 bases; unmatched junction nucleotides: 1. This chain's CDR3 is CSVAQGAYEQYF. The CDR3 region has the DNA TGCAGCGTTGCACAGGGGGCCTACGAGCAGTACTTC.

The gene calls are TRBV19 and TRBJ2-7, with a possible D match to TRBD1 (5 bases). Deletions cut 5 bases from V and 3 bases from J, with 8 bases between. This CDR3 region has 12 residues. CDR1 and CDR2 from the germline V gene are LNHDA and SQIVND (reference sequence). CDR3 in amino acids: CASSQQGYEQYF. CDR3 bases: TGTGCCAGTAGTCAGCAGGGCTACGAGCAGTACTTC. The variable domain in full, completed from reference TRBV19 and TRBJ2-7, reads DGGITQSPKYLFRKEGQNVTLSCEQNLNHDAMYWYRQDPGQGLRLIYYSQIVNDFQKGDIAEGYSVSREKKESFPLTVTSAQKNPTAFYLCASSQQGYEQYFGPGTRLTVT.

The genes are TRBV7-9 and TRBJ2-3, with 7 bases lining up with TRBD2. This CDR3 has 15 residues. Germline CDR1 and CDR2: SEHNR and FQNEAQ (reference sequence). Trimming took 5 bases from V and 6 from J; bases not matched to a gene: 11. As DNA, the CDR3 is TGTGCCAGCAGCCGAATGACTAGCAAATCGGATACGCAGTATTTT. Amino acid sequence: CASSRMTSKSDTQYF.

The chain carries TRBV4-2 and TRBJ2-7, with D possibly TRBD2 on 5 matching bases. The ends were cut back, 4 bases at V and 3 bases at J, with 25 bases in the middle. The CDR3 has 18 amino acids. Germline CDR1 LGHNA, CDR2 YNFKEQ. CDR3: CASSPELTTSEMYYEQYF. In DNA form, the CDR3 reads TGTGCCAGCAGCCCAGAATTGACTACCAGCGAGATGTACTACGAGCAGTACTTC.

The rearrangement joins TRBV18 to TRBJ1-5; D uncertain. The CDR3 covers 12 residues. Trimming cost V 3 bases and J 6 bases, with 6 bases left between them. From germline, CDR1 is KGHSH and CDR2 LQKENI. The DNA of the CDR3 is TGTGCCAGCTCACCCCCCTCTCAGCCCCAGCATTTT. It encodes CASSPPSQPQHF.

The chain couples TRBV7-2 to TRBJ2-1; D is possibly TRBD1 (6 bases). The CDR3 length is 15 residues. Germline V gene sequence: CDR1 SGHTA, CDR2 FQGNSA. The V end lost 5 bases, the J end lost 1 base, and 12 bases lay between the germline ends. CDR3 sequence reads: CASSPQGGSYNEQFF. CDR3 DNA: TGTGCCAGCAGCCCACAAGGGGGATCCTACAATGAGCAGTTCTTC.

The genes are TRBV27 and TRBJ2-3; 12 nucleotides line up with TRBD2. Germline CDR1 is MNHEY and CDR2 is SMNVEV (reference sequence). This CDR3 is 16 amino acids long. The V gene end was trimmed by 7 bases and the J gene end by 5 bases; junction bases not matched to a gene: 10. This CDR3 is CASKRTSGTGVDTQYF. CDR3 bases: TGTGCCAGCAAAAGGACTAGCGGGACGGGGGTAGATACGCAGTATTTT.